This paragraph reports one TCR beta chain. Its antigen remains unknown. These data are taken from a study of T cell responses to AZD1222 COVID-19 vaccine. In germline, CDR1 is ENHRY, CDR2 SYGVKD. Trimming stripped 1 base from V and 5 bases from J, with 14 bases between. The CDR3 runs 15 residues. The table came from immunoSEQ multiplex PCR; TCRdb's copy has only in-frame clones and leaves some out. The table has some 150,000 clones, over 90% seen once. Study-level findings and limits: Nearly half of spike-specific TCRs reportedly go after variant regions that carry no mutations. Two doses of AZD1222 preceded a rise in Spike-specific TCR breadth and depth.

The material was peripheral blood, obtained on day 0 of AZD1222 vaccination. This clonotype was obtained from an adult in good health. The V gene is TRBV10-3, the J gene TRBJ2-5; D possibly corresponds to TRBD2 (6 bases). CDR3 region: CAISEFGGQVETQYF. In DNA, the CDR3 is TGTGCCATCAGTGAGTTCGGGGGTCAGGTGGAGACCCAGTACTTC.